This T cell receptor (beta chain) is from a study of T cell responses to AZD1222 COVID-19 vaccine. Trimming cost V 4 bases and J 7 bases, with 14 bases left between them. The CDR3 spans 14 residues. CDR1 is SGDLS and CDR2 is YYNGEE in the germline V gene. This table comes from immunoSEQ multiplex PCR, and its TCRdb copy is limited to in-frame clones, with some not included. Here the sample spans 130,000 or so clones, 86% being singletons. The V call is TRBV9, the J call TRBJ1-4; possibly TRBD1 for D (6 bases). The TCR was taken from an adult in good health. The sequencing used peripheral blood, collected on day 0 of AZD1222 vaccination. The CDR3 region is CASSRLDRFEKLFF. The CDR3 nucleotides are TGTGCCAGCAGCCGATTAGACAGGTTTGAAAAACTGTTTTTT.